Following are 8 T cell receptor beta chains from one sample sequenced in a study of cytomegalovirus exposure and HLA in healthy donors. The PCR contained 60 Vbeta and 13 Jbeta primers. Clones were read by immunoSEQ multiplex PCR, and TCRdb kept only the in-frame ones, dropping some. The sample shows some 270,000 clones, 75% to 85% of them seen only once. The material sequenced was PBMCs. These receptors all come from a girl aged 2 to 10 in good health and CMV-seronegative.

The table lists this clone with a few counts. CDR3: CASSARVTEAFF. The CDR3, as DNA: TGTGCCAGCAGTGCGAGGGTAACTGAAGCTTTCTTT. This chain links TRBV6-1 with TRBJ1-1; D uncertain. Trimming left V 4 bases short and J 5 bases short, with 8 bases between. The germline gives CDR1 MNHNS, CDR2 SASEGT. The CDR3 sequence is 12 residues long.

Here the CDR3 DNA reads TGTGCCAGCAGCGTAGTCTGGAACACCGGGGAGCTGTTTTTT. Protein product: CASSVVWNTGELFF. This rearrangement joins TRBV9 to TRBJ2-2; D not certain. The germline V gene has CDR1 SGDLS and CDR2 YYNGEE. The ends were cut back, 0 bases at V and 1 base at J, with 4 bases in the middle. There are 14 residues in the CDR3.

V and J are TRBV28 and TRBJ1-2; tentatively, D is TRBD1 (5 bases). V was shortened by 8 bases and J by 4 bases, with 20 bases between the two germline ends. Germline CDR1 and CDR2: MDHEN and SYDVKM. The length of the CDR3 is 15 residues. CDR3 DNA sequence: TGTGCCAGCTTTGAAACAGGTCCGATAGGCTATGGCTACACCTTC. This encodes CASFETGPIGYGYTF.

V gene TRBV13 combines with J gene TRBJ2-7; 12 positions match TRBD2. V trimming: 4 bases; J trimming: 3 bases; junction bases outside the gene matches: 13. Germline V gene data show CDR1 as PRHDT and CDR2 as FYEKMQ (reference sequence). This CDR3 comprises 18 residues. CDR3 in DNA: TGTGCCAGCAGCTCCGGGACTAGCGGGTCCCATCAAAGCTACGAGCAGTACTTC. Its translation is CASSSGTSGSHQSYEQYF. Filled out from reference TRBV13 and TRBJ2-7, the complete variable domain reads AAGVIQSPRHLIKEKRETATLKCYPIPRHDTVYWYQQGPGQDPQFLISFYEKMQSDKGSIPDRFSAQQFSDYHSELNMSSLELGDSALYFCASSSGTSGSHQSYEQYFGPGTRLTVT.

This clone occurred once. The chain recombines TRBV30 with TRBJ1-2, with 8 nucleotides matching TRBD1. V lost 4 bases, J lost 1 base, and 8 bases stayed unmatched. The CDR3 spans 15 residues. Germline V gene sequence: CDR1 GTSNPN, CDR2 SVGIG (reference sequence). CDR3 in amino acids: CAWTYRDRNNYGYTF. The CDR3 nucleotides are TGTGCCTGGACGTACCGGGACAGGAATAACTATGGCTACACCTTC.

The rearrangement links TRBV28 to TRBJ1-4, with 7 nucleotides matching TRBD1. The V and J ends lost 4 bases and 4 bases, in that order; junction bases with no gene match: 9. The V gene's germline CDR1 is MDHEN and CDR2 SYDVKM. The CDR3 runs to 16 residues. In DNA form, the CDR3 reads TGTGCCAGCAGTTCCATTGGGACAGAAAGTAATGAAAAACTGTTTTTT. Its translation: CASSSIGTESNEKLFF.

In this sample, this clone turned up once. This chain links TRBV27 with TRBJ1-2; 8 bases are a match to TRBD1. From germline, CDR1 is MNHEY and CDR2 SMNVEV (reference sequence). The CDR3 totals 22 residues. The V segment lost 4 bases and the J segment 1 base; nucleotides outside the gene matches: 26. The CDR3 sequence is CASSSSYLLRTGRALDNYGYTF. CDR3 sequence (DNA): TGTGCCAGCAGTTCCTCTTATCTGCTCAGGACAGGGAGGGCTCTAGATAACTATGGCTACACCTTC.

V and J are TRBV7-9 and TRBJ2-7; 7 nucleotides match TRBD2. Looked up from germline, CDR1 is SEHNR and CDR2 is FQNEAQ (reference sequence). There are 15 residues in the CDR3. The V and J ends lost 5 bases and 4 bases, in that order; junction bases with no gene match: 11. The CDR3 protein is CASSPEGAGRYEQYF. The CDR3 region has the DNA TGTGCCAGCAGCCCAGAGGGAGCGGGAAGATACGAGCAGTACTTC.